This T cell receptor (beta chain) was captured in a study of technical replicates of blood from a handful of donors. The table came from immunoSEQ multiplex PCR; TCRdb's copy has only in-frame clones and leaves some out. Of tens of thousands of clones listed, roughly 93% are singletons. The junction had 9 bases not matched to a gene; V was cut back by 0 bases and J by 3 bases. The CDR3 runs to 18 residues. CDR1 and CDR2 (germline): LGHNA, YNFKEQ. The gene calls are TRBV4-2 and TRBJ2-7; 12 bases align to TRBD2. The clonotype originates from a human donor in good health. The sample taken for sequencing was T cells isolated from PBMCs. The CDR3: CASSQEMGTSGRFYEQYF. CDR3 coding DNA: TGTGCCAGCAGCCAAGAAATGGGCACTAGCGGGAGGTTCTACGAGCAGTACTTC.